This is a list of T cell receptor beta chains from one sample in a study of Ad26.COV2.S vaccination and SARS-CoV-2 variants. Data came from immunoSEQ multiplex PCR; TCRdb stores just in-frame clones and leaves some out. The profile shows 350,000 to 400,000 clones, about nine tenths of them singletons. The starting material was peripheral blood, obtained in a trial of Ad26.COV2.S vaccine versus placebo. These receptors all stem from a person between 18 and 60 years old who received the Ad26.COV2.S COVID-19 vaccine or a placebo. The CDR3 runs from the conserved cysteine through the conserved F or W. D genes are given only for firm matches. The size field is filled for only some rows; it gives once, few, many or a size class.

j_call: TRBJ2-7
v_call: TRBV4-1
d_call: NA
clone_size: once
cdr3_nt: TGCGCCAGCAGCCAAGATTTACCGGGGAACTACGAGCAGTACTTC
cdr3_aa: CASSQDLPGNYEQYF

j_call: TRBJ2-7
v_call: TRBV5-4
d_call: TRBD1
clone_size: NA
cdr3_nt: TGTGCCAGCAGCCTTGACAGGGCTTCCTACGAGCAGTACTTC
cdr3_aa: CASSLDRASYEQYF

j_call: TRBJ1-2
v_call: TRBV7-9
d_call: TRBD1
clone_size: NA
cdr3_nt: TGTGCCAGCAGCTTATTCCGGGACAGCAGCCGCTATGGCTACACCTTC
cdr3_aa: CASSLFRDSSRYGYTF

j_call: TRBJ2-2
v_call: TRBV7-8
d_call: TRBD2
clone_size: NA
cdr3_nt: TGTGCCAGCAGCCCTCGGACTAGCGGGGGTGGCGGGGAGCTGTTTTTT
cdr3_aa: CASSPRTSGGGGELFF

j_call: TRBJ2-5
v_call: TRBV10-2
d_call: TRBD2
clone_size: NA
cdr3_nt: TGCGCCAGCATCCAATCCGGACTAGCGGGGGACCGGGAGACCCAGTACTTC
cdr3_aa: CASIQSGLAGDRETQYF

j_call: TRBJ2-4
v_call: TRBV7-9
d_call: NA
clone_size: NA
cdr3_nt: TGTGCCAGCAGCTCCCCGAGACAGATAGCCAAAAACATTCAGTACTTC
cdr3_aa: CASSSPRQIAKNIQYF

j_call: TRBJ2-7
v_call: TRBV5-8
d_call: NA
clone_size: NA
cdr3_nt: TGTGCCAGCAGCACCCGGACGGGTGACTACGAGCAGTACTTC
cdr3_aa: CASSTRTGDYEQYF

j_call: TRBJ1-2
v_call: TRBV16
d_call: TRBD1
clone_size: NA
cdr3_nt: TGTGCCAGCAGCCCTCCGGGACAGGGAGGCTATGGCTACACCTTC
cdr3_aa: CASSPPGQGGYGYTF

j_call: TRBJ2-3
v_call: TRBV21-1
d_call: NA
clone_size: NA
cdr3_nt: TGTGCCAGCAGCAAAGAGGGCCGACAGGGAGTTCCGGATACGCAGTATTTT
cdr3_aa: CASSKEGRQGVPDTQYF

j_call: TRBJ1-2
v_call: TRBV29-1
d_call: NA
clone_size: NA
cdr3_nt: TGCAGCGTTGCAGGGAATGACTATGGCTACACCTTC
cdr3_aa: CSVAGNDYGYTF

j_call: TRBJ1-2
v_call: TRBV7-2
d_call: NA
clone_size: NA
cdr3_nt: TGTGCCAGCAGCTTAGATTTGGGCAGGGTGGTCGGCTACACCTTC
cdr3_aa: CASSLDLGRVVGYTF

j_call: TRBJ1-1
v_call: TRBV29-1
d_call: NA
clone_size: NA
cdr3_nt: TGCAGCGTTGAAGAAGGACACACTGAAGCTTTCTTT
cdr3_aa: CSVEEGHTEAFF

j_call: TRBJ1-1
v_call: TRBV6-2/TRBV6-3
d_call: NA
clone_size: once
cdr3_nt: TGTGCCAGCAGCCTTCTCGTAAACACTGAAGCTTTCTTT
cdr3_aa: CASSLLVNTEAFF

j_call: TRBJ1-4
v_call: TRBV6-5
d_call: NA
clone_size: NA
cdr3_nt: TGTGCCAGCCGACCCGGAGGGTATGAAAAACTGTTTTTT
cdr3_aa: CASRPGGYEKLFF

j_call: TRBJ2-5
v_call: TRBV19
d_call: NA
clone_size: NA
cdr3_nt: TGTGCCAGTCTCCGGGGACGGTACAAGGAGACCCAGTACTTC
cdr3_aa: CASLRGRYKETQYF

j_call: TRBJ2-1
v_call: TRBV24-1
d_call: NA
clone_size: NA
cdr3_nt: TGTGCCACCAGTGATTTGGGCGTTTGGGATGAGCAGTTCTTC
cdr3_aa: CATSDLGVWDEQFF

j_call: TRBJ2-2
v_call: TRBV2
d_call: TRBD2
clone_size: NA
cdr3_nt: TGTGCCAGCAAGCATAGGAGGCTAGCGGGGGGCGAGAACACCGGGGAGCTGTTTTTT
cdr3_aa: CASKHRRLAGGENTGELFF

j_call: TRBJ1-1
v_call: TRBV6-5
d_call: NA
clone_size: NA
cdr3_nt: TGTGCCAGCTACCGTACGCGTTTAAGTGAAGCTTTCTTT
cdr3_aa: CASYRTRLSEAFF

j_call: TRBJ1-1
v_call: TRBV19
d_call: TRBD1
clone_size: NA
cdr3_nt: TGTGCCAGTAGTAACCTGGGACAGGGGGACACTGAAGCTTTCTTT
cdr3_aa: CASSNLGQGDTEAFF

j_call: TRBJ1-1
v_call: TRBV6-5
d_call: NA
clone_size: NA
cdr3_nt: TGTGCCAGCAGTTACTCGATGCCCTTGGGGGTGGCTTTCTTT
cdr3_aa: CASSYSMPLGVAFF

j_call: TRBJ2-3
v_call: TRBV7-9
d_call: TRBD2
clone_size: NA
cdr3_nt: TGTGCCAGCAGCTCTCCTAGCGGGGGGGGCACAGATACGCAGTATTTT
cdr3_aa: CASSSPSGGGTDTQYF

j_call: TRBJ2-5
v_call: TRBV10-2
d_call: TRBD2
clone_size: once
cdr3_nt: TGCGCCAGCAGTGTAGCGGGGGGGCCGAAGGAGACCCAGTACTTC
cdr3_aa: CASSVAGGPKETQYF

j_call: TRBJ1-5
v_call: TRBV30
d_call: NA
clone_size: NA
cdr3_nt: TGTGCCTGGACTGGCCACATGGATTATAGCGATCAGCCCCAGCATTTT
cdr3_aa: CAWTGHMDYSDQPQHF

j_call: TRBJ1-1
v_call: TRBV7-2
d_call: NA
clone_size: NA
cdr3_nt: TGTGCCAGCAGCTTAAAGGGTCCTGAAGCTTTCTTT
cdr3_aa: CASSLKGPEAFF

j_call: TRBJ2-2
v_call: TRBV19
d_call: NA
clone_size: NA
cdr3_nt: TGTGCCAGTAGTACCCTACGGCGGGCCCTAAACACCGGGGAGCTGTTTTTT
cdr3_aa: CASSTLRRALNTGELFF

j_call: TRBJ2-7
v_call: TRBV5-1
d_call: TRBD2
clone_size: NA
cdr3_nt: TGCGCCAGCAGCTTGGTCGCTAGCGGTGCCTACGAGCAGTACTTC
cdr3_aa: CASSLVASGAYEQYF

j_call: TRBJ2-3
v_call: TRBV14
d_call: TRBD2
clone_size: once
cdr3_nt: TGTGCCAGCAGCCCTCTCCGGGGGAGGGGCACAGATACGCAGTATTTT
cdr3_aa: CASSPLRGRGTDTQYF

j_call: TRBJ2-7
v_call: TRBV12-3/TRBV12-4
d_call: NA
clone_size: NA
cdr3_nt: TGTGCCAGCAGTTTAGCTCCCTACGAGCAGTACTTC
cdr3_aa: CASSLAPYEQYF

j_call: TRBJ2-7
v_call: TRBV2
d_call: NA
clone_size: NA
cdr3_nt: TGTGCCAGCAGTGAAATTCGTGGGCAGTACTTC
cdr3_aa: CASSEIRGQYF

j_call: TRBJ2-1
v_call: TRBV5-1
d_call: TRBD1
clone_size: NA
cdr3_nt: TGCGCCAGCAGCTTAAGACAGGGGGACAATGAGCAGTTCTTC
cdr3_aa: CASSLRQGDNEQFF

j_call: TRBJ2-1
v_call: TRBV4-2
d_call: NA
clone_size: NA
cdr3_nt: TGTGCCAGCAGCCAAGATTCGGTGGGTGAGCAGTTCTTC
cdr3_aa: CASSQDSVGEQFF

j_call: TRBJ1-6
v_call: TRBV10-3
d_call: NA
clone_size: NA
cdr3_nt: TGTGCCATCAGTGCCGGGGCAGGTAATTCACCCCTCCACTTT
cdr3_aa: CAISAGAGNSPLHF

j_call: TRBJ1-3
v_call: TRBV7-9
d_call: NA
clone_size: NA
cdr3_nt: TGTGCCGGCCTCCACTCTGGAAACACCATATATTTT
cdr3_aa: CAGLHSGNTIYF

j_call: TRBJ2-3
v_call: TRBV20-1
d_call: NA
clone_size: NA
cdr3_nt: TGCAGTGCTGCTACTAGAGATACGCAGTATTTT
cdr3_aa: CSAATRDTQYF

j_call: TRBJ1-6
v_call: TRBV13
d_call: NA
clone_size: NA
cdr3_nt: TGTGCCAGCAGCTTTGGGGGCCGCTCCTATAATTCACCCCTCCACTTT
cdr3_aa: CASSFGGRSYNSPLHF

j_call: TRBJ2-3
v_call: TRBV3-1/TRBV3-2
d_call: NA
clone_size: NA
cdr3_nt: TGTGCCAGCAGCCAAGGTGCACAGCTCACAGATACGCAGTATTTT
cdr3_aa: CASSQGAQLTDTQYF

j_call: TRBJ1-2
v_call: TRBV9
d_call: NA
clone_size: NA
cdr3_nt: TGTGCCAGCAGCGTAGGAACAACGGTTAACTATGGCTACACCTTC
cdr3_aa: CASSVGTTVNYGYTF

j_call: TRBJ2-3
v_call: TRBV11-3
d_call: TRBD2
clone_size: NA
cdr3_nt: TGTGCCAGCAGCCTAGCGGGGGGCACAGATACGCAGTATTTT
cdr3_aa: CASSLAGGTDTQYF

j_call: TRBJ2-1
v_call: TRBV6-5
d_call: TRBD1
clone_size: NA
cdr3_nt: TGTGCCAGCAGTTACTCGACAGGGAGAAGCAATGAGCAGTTCTTC
cdr3_aa: CASSYSTGRSNEQFF

j_call: TRBJ1-1
v_call: TRBV7-7
d_call: NA
clone_size: once
cdr3_nt: TGTGCCAGCAGCCAGAGCGGGGGCACTGAAGCTTTCTTT
cdr3_aa: CASSQSGGTEAFF

j_call: TRBJ2-1
v_call: TRBV27
d_call: NA
clone_size: NA
cdr3_nt: TGTGCCAGCAGTTCGTCAGACTACAATGAGCAGTTCTTC
cdr3_aa: CASSSSDYNEQFF

j_call: TRBJ1-1
v_call: TRBV5-1
d_call: NA
clone_size: NA
cdr3_nt: TGCGCCAGCAGCTTACCAAGACAGGAAGCAATAAACACTGAAGCTTTCTTT
cdr3_aa: CASSLPRQEAINTEAFF

j_call: TRBJ2-5
v_call: TRBV29-1
d_call: NA
clone_size: NA
cdr3_nt: TGCAGCGTTGAAGAGCGGGCCAGGGAGGAGACCCAGTACTTC
cdr3_aa: CSVEERAREETQYF

j_call: TRBJ1-4
v_call: TRBV19
d_call: NA
clone_size: once
cdr3_nt: TGTGCCAGTAGTACTACAGGGCCCGAGGATGAAAAACTGTTTTTT
cdr3_aa: CASSTTGPEDEKLFF

j_call: TRBJ2-7
v_call: TRBV12-3/TRBV12-4
d_call: NA
clone_size: NA
cdr3_nt: TGTGCCAGCAGTCGTAACTACGAGCAGTACTTC
cdr3_aa: CASSRNYEQYF

j_call: TRBJ2-5
v_call: TRBV11-2
d_call: NA
clone_size: NA
cdr3_nt: TGTGCCAGCAGCTTAGGGCAAGCGGGTTATCAAGAGACCCAGTACTTC
cdr3_aa: CASSLGQAGYQETQYF

j_call: TRBJ2-7
v_call: TRBV5-1
d_call: TRBD1
clone_size: NA
cdr3_nt: TGCGCCAGCAGCTCCCGACAGGGGAGTTCGGACGAGCAGTACTTC
cdr3_aa: CASSSRQGSSDEQYF

j_call: TRBJ1-3
v_call: TRBV6-1
d_call: NA
clone_size: once
cdr3_nt: TGTGCCAGCAGTGAGGCGGGGGGGGGCGCCTCTGGAAACACCATATATTTT
cdr3_aa: CASSEAGGGASGNTIYF

j_call: TRBJ1-3
v_call: TRBV10-3
d_call: NA
clone_size: NA
cdr3_nt: TGTGCCATCTGGCAGGGTCCCTCCTCTGGAAACACCATATATTTT
cdr3_aa: CAIWQGPSSGNTIYF

j_call: TRBJ1-2
v_call: TRBV7-8
d_call: NA
clone_size: NA
cdr3_nt: TGTGCCAGCAGCGGAGGGGGACGGGGCTATGGCTACACCTTC
cdr3_aa: CASSGGGRGYGYTF

j_call: TRBJ2-5
v_call: TRBV5-5
d_call: TRBD1
clone_size: NA
cdr3_nt: TGTGCCAGCGGGGACAGGCAAGAGACCCAGTACTTC
cdr3_aa: CASGDRQETQYF